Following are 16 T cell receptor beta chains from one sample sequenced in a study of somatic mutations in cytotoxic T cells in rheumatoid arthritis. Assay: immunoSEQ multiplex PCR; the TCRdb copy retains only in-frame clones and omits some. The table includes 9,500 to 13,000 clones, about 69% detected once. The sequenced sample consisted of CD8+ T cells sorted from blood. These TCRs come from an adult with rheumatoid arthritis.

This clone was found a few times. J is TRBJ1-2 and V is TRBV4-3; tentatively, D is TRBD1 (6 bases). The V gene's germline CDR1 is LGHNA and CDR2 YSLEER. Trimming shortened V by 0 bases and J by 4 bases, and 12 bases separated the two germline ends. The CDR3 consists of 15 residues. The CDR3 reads CASSQDPGAAYGYTF. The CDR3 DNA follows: TGCGCCAGCAGCCAAGATCCGGGGGCGGCCTATGGCTACACCTTC.

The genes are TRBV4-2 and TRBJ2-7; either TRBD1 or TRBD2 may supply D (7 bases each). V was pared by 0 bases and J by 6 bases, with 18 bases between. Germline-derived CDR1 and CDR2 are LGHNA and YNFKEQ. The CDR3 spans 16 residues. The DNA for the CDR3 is TGTGCCAGCAGCCAAGACCCAGGGGGGGGGTCGGCCGAGCAGTACTTC. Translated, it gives CASSQDPGGGSAEQYF.

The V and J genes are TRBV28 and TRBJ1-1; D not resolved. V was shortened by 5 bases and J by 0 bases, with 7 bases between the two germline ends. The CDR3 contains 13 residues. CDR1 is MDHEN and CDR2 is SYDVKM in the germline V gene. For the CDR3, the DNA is TGTGCCAGCAGTATCACAGTGAACACTGAAGCTTTCTTT. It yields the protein CASSITVNTEAFF.

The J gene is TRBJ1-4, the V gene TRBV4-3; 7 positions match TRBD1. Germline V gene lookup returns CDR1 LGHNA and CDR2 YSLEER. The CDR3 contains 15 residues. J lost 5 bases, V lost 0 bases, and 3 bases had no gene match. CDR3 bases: TGCGCCAGCAGCCAAGATCCAGGGGGGAATGAAAAACTGTTTTTT. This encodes CASSQDPGGNEKLFF.

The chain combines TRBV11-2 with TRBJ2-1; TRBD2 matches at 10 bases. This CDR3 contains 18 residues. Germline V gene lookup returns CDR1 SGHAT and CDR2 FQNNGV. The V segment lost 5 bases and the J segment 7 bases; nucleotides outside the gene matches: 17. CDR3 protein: CASSTPISGGKARNEQFF. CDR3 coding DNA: TGTGCCAGCAGCACTCCTATTAGCGGGGGGAAAGCTCGGAATGAGCAGTTCTTC.

For the CDR3, the DNA is TGCGCCAGCAGATACCGGGCATGGGACAGGGGGCAGTCAGGTCAGCCCCAGCATTTT. Protein product: CASRYRAWDRGQSGQPQHF. The J gene is TRBJ1-5, the V gene TRBV5-1; 12 bases map to TRBD1. CDR1 is SGHRS, CDR2 YFSETQ, per germline. V shed 5 bases, J shed 6 bases, and the junction held 18 bases outside the gene matches. The CDR3 totals 19 residues.

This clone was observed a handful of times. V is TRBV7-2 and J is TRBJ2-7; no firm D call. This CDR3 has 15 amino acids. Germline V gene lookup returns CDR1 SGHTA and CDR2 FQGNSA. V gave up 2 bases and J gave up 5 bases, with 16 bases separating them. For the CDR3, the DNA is TGTGCCAGCAGCTTAATGGGCTCTCTCCCTAACGAGCAGTACTTC. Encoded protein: CASSLMGSLPNEQYF.

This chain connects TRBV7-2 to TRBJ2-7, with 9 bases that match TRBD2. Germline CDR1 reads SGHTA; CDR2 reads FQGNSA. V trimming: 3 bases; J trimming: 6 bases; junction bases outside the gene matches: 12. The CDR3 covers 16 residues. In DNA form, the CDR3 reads TGTGCCAGCAGCTTTACTAGCGGGCACCCCCGGCGCGAGCAGTACTTC. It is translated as CASSFTSGHPRREQYF.

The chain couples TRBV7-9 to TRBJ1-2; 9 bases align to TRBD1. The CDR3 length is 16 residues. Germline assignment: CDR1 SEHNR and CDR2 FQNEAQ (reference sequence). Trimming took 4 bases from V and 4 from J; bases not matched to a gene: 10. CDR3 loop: CASSSNTGGSGYGYTF. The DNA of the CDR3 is TGTGCCAGCAGCTCTAATACAGGGGGCAGCGGCTATGGCTACACCTTC.

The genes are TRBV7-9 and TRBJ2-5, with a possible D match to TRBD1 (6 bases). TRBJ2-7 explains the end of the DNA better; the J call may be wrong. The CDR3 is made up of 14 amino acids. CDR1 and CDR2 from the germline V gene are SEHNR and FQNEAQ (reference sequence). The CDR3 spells CASSPPDRFHEQYF. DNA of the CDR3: TGTGCCAGCAGCCCCCCAGACAGGTTCCACGAGCAGTACTTC.

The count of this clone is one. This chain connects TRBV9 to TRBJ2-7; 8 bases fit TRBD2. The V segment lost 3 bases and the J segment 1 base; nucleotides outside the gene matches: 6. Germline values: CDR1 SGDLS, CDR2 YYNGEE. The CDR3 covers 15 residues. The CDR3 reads CASSAQAGASYEQYF. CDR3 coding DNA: TGTGCCAGCAGCGCCCAAGCGGGGGCATCCTACGAGCAGTACTTC.

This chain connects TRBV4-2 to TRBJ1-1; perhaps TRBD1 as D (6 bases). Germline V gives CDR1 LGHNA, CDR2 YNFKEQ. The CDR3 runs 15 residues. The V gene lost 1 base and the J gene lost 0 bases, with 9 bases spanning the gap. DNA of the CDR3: TGTGCCAGCAGCCAAGGCGGGGGGCTGAACACTGAAGCTTTCTTT. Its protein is CASSQGGGLNTEAFF.

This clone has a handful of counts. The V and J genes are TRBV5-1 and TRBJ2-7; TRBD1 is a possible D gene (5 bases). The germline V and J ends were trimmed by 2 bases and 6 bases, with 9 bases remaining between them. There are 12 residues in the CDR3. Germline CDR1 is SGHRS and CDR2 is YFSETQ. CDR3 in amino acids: CASSLSGSEQYF. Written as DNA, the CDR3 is TGCGCCAGCAGCTTATCAGGGTCCGAGCAGTACTTC.

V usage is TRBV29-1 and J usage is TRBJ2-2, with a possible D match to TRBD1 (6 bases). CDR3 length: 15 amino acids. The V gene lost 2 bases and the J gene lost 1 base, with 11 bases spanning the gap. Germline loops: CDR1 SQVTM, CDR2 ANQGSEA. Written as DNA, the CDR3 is TGCAGCGTTGAAAGTGGACAGCTGAACACCGGGGAGCTGTTTTTT. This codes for CSVESGQLNTGELFF.

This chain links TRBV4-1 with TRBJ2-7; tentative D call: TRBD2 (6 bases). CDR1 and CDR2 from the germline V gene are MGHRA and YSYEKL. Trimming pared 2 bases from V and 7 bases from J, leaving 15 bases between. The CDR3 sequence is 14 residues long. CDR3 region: CASSQRGLTEEQYF. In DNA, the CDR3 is TGCGCCAGCAGCCAACGGGGACTGACTGAGGAGCAGTACTTC.

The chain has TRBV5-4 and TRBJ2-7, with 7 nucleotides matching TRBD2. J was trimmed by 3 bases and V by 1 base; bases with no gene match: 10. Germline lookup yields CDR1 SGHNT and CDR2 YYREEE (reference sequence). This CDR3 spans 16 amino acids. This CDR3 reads CASSLPGGRANYEQYF. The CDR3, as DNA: TGTGCCAGCAGCTTGCCGGGAGGCAGAGCAAACTACGAGCAGTACTTC.